This TCR beta chain was retrieved from a study of T cell repertoires in cytomegalovirus infection. For the study at large: HLA-C-restricted CMV epitopes, recently identified, and well-studied HLA-B-restricted ones were used by the study. CMV infection together with matching HLA type was indicated by public TCR beta signatures. Study-level results: Carriage of CMV together with the relevant HLA was identifiable through cumulative public TCR beta family frequency. CMV-specific TCR beta clonotypes restricted by HLA-C dominated the ex vivo response.

MiXCR, applied by TCRdb to the reads, yields one record per CDR3 protein. The data contain about 830,000 distinct CDR3 sequences, 32% of them seen just once; the ten biggest clones take up around 11%. Trimming removed 0 bases from V and 5 bases from J, with 15 bases in between. The germline gives CDR1 MNHEY, CDR2 SVGEGT. CDR3 length: 16 amino acids. As to this clonotype: No antigen is known for it.

The sequence came from a human donor in good health (CMV status not recorded). Some clones in this sample may be carry-over from other donors' samples. This sample comprised cultured CD8+ T cells from PBMCs, obtained from culture after CMV antigen stimulation. The rearrangement joins TRBV6-2 or TRBV6-3 to TRBJ2-3, with a weak D call TRBD1 (5 bases). The CDR3 loop reads CASSYSIGALRDTQYF. CDR3 bases: TGTGCCAGCAGTTACTCGATTGGGGCCCTCCGAGATACGCAGTATTTT.